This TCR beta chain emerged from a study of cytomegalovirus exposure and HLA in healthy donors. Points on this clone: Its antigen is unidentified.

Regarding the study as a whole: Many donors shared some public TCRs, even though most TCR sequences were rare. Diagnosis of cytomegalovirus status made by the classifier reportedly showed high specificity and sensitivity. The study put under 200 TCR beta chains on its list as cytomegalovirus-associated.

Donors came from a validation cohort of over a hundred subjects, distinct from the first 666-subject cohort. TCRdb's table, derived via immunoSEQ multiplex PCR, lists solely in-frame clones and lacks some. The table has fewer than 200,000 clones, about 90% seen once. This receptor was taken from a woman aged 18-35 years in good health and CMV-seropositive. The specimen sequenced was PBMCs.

DNA of the CDR3: TGTGCCAGCAGACGCGCGACTAGCGTGGTTGATACGCAGTATTTT. It yields the protein CASRRATSVVDTQYF. The V gene is TRBV2, the J gene TRBJ2-3, with 8 bases fitting TRBD2. The CDR3 spans 15 residues. Germline CDR1 SNHLY, CDR2 FYNNEI. V was clipped by 6 bases and J by 6 bases; unmatched bases: 11. The whole variable domain, filled in from reference TRBV2 and TRBJ2-3, reads EPEVTQTPSHQVTQMGQEVILRCVPISNHLYFYWYRQILGQKVEFLVSFYNNEISEKSEIFDDQFSVERPDGSNFTLKIRSTKLEDSAMYFCASRRATSVVDTQYFGPGTRLTVL.